This T cell receptor (beta chain) stems from a study of OX40 agonist ivuxolimab in advanced cancers. Study-level results: Low levels of normalized T-cell clonal expansion also appeared in some nonresponders.

This clone was seen a few times. The antigen remains undetermined. Profiled with immunoSEQ multiplex PCR; TCRdb holds only in-frame clones, not every one. This sample has some 66,000 clones, with roughly 80% found just once. Germline loops: CDR1 MGHRA, CDR2 YSYEKL. V was cut by 4 bases and J by 6 bases, with 18 bases left in between. This CDR3 is built from 15 residues. This material consisted of CD4+ or CD8+ T cells sorted from blood, taken in a trial of the OX40 agonist ivuxolimab. The chain couples TRBV4-1 to TRBJ1-2; the D gene is possibly TRBD1 (6 bases). The clonotype comes from an adult with an advanced solid tumor such as melanoma, head and neck, liver or kidney cancer. CDR3 sequence (DNA): TGCGCCAGCAGCCCTGGGGGGGCGGTTTCGGATGGCTACACCTTC. It codes for CASSPGGAVSDGYTF.